The T cell receptor (beta chain) under discussion was sequenced for a study of cytomegalovirus exposure and HLA in healthy donors. This CDR3 is 14 amino acids long. The germline V gene encodes CDR1 SGHRS and CDR2 YFSETQ. The V gene end was trimmed by 0 bases and the J gene end by 4 bases; junction bases not matched to a gene: 3. The study, taken as a whole, reports: A reported reduction in N-insertions relative to the approximately 690-donor mean was seen in an Asian-associated ancestry cluster in a later analysis.

Concerning this clone: Its target is unknown.

Researchers ran the PCR with 60 Vbeta and 13 Jbeta primers. TCRdb keeps only in-frame clones here, not all; method: immunoSEQ multiplex PCR. The sample holds 150,000 to 200,000 clones, roughly four fifths seen once. Material: PBMCs. The sequence came from a man between 45 and 60 years old in good health and CMV-seropositive. The chain links TRBV5-1 to TRBJ2-7; 8 positions agree with TRBD2. CDR3 in amino acids: CASSLAAGVYEQYF. CDR3 in DNA: TGCGCCAGCAGCTTGGCAGCGGGGGTGTACGAGCAGTACTTC.